This T cell receptor (beta chain) originates from a study of T cell responses to AZD1222 COVID-19 vaccine. Findings of the study overall: The repertoires were collected only after the peak T cell response. Spike-specific TCR breadth and depth rose after two AZD1222 doses.

About this clone itself: Its target is not known.

Generated by immunoSEQ multiplex PCR, the TCRdb table keeps only in-frame clones and is missing some. The top ten hold 20% of the sample, which has 60,000 or so clones, around 84% seen once. This CDR3 is built from 18 residues. The V gene lost 6 bases and the J gene lost 0 bases, with 18 bases spanning the gap. The germline V gene has CDR1 MDHEN and CDR2 SYDVKM. Sequencing used peripheral blood, obtained on day 0 of AZD1222 vaccination. V and J are TRBV28 and TRBJ1-6, with a tentative D call TRBD1 (6 bases). The sequence was obtained from an adult in good health. CDR3 sequence (DNA): TGTGCCAGCAGACGGACAGCAGACACGAGCTCCTATAATTCACCCCTCCACTTT. It specifies CASRRTADTSSYNSPLHF.